This entry features one T cell receptor (beta chain) sequence. Its antigen remains unknown. The CDR3 contains 13 residues. CDR1 and CDR2 (germline): SGHRS, YFSETQ. Trimming shortened V by 2 bases and J by 3 bases, and 6 bases separated the two germline ends. The data belong to a study of neurological immune-mediated disorders. Notes on the study in general: Across subjects, no CDR3 amino acid sequence appeared in expanded clones of more than one subject, a finding that suggested private repertoires in all groups.

The team produced cDNA through 5'RACE using 10-nucleotide random UMIs. Each CDR3 protein gets one entry after TCRdb re-called the 5' RACE reads with MiXCR. The top ten hold 3.5% to 4% of the sample, which has some 35,000 distinct CDR3 sequences, roughly 10% seen once. This receptor was identified in a woman aged 30 to 39 with HTLV-1-associated myelopathy (HAM/TSP). Specimen: CD4+ T cells from blood. J is TRBJ2-1 and V is TRBV5-1; D possibly corresponds to TRBD1 (5 bases). CDR3 sequence (DNA): TGCGCCAGCAGCTTTGACAGCTACAATGAGCAGTTCTTC. This codes for CASSFDSYNEQFF.